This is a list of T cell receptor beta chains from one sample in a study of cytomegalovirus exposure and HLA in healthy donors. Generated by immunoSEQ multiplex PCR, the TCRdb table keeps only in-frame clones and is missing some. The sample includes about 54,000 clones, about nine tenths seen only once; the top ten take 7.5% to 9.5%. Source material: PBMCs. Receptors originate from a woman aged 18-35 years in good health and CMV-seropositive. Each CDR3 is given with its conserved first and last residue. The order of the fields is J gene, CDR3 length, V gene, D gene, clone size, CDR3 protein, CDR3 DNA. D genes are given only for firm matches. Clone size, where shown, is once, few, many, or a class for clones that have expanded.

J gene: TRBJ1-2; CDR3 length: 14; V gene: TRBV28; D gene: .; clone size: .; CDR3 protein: CASSEGGRHYGYTF; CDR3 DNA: TGTGCCAGCAGCGAGGGCGGGCGACACTATGGCTACACCTTC
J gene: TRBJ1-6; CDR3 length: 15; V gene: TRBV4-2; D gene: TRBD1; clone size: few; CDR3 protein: CASSQTQGTGSPLHF; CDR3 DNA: TGTGCCAGCAGCCAAACACAGGGGACGGGCTCACCCCTCCACTTT
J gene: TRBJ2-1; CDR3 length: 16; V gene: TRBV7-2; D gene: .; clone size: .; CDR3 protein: CASSYRRVGQWDEQFF; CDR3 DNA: TGTGCCAGCAGTTACCGGCGGGTAGGACAGTGGGATGAGCAGTTCTTC
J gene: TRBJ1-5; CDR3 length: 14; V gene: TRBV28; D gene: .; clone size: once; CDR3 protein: CASSLPQGILPQHF; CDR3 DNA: TGTGCCAGCAGTCTCCCACAGGGTATCTTGCCCCAGCATTTT
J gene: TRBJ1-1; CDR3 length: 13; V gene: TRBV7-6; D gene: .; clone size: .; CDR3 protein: CASSTIANTEAFF; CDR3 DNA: TGTGCCAGCAGCACAATAGCGAACACTGAAGCTTTCTTT
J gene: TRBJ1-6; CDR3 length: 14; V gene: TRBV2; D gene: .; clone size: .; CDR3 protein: CASSEGARFSPLHF; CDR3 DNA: TGTGCCAGCAGTGAAGGGGCCAGATTTTCACCCCTCCACTTT
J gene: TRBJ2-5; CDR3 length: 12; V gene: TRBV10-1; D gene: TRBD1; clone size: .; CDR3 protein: CASRQGAETQYF; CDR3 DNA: TGCGCCAGCAGACAGGGGGCAGAGACCCAGTACTTC
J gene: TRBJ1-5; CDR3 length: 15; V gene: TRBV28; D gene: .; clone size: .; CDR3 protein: CASSLPTRGSQPQHF; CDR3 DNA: TGTGCCAGCAGTTTACCCACGCGAGGGTCCCAGCCCCAGCATTTT
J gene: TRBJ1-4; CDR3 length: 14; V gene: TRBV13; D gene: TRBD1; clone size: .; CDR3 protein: CASSPWTGNEKLFF; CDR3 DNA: TGTGCCAGCAGCCCCTGGACAGGGAATGAAAAACTGTTTTTT
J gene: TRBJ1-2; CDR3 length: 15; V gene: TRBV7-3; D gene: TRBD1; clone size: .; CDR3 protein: CASSPSSRGPYGYTF; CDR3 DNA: TGTGCCAGCAGCCCCTCGAGTAGGGGGCCATATGGCTACACCTTC
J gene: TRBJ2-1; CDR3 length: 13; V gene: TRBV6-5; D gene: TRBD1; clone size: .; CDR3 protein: CASSQGASNEQFF; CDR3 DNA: TGTGCCAGCAGTCAGGGGGCCTCCAATGAGCAGTTCTTC
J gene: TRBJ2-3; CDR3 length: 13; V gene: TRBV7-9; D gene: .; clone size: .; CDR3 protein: CASGRVGTDTQYF; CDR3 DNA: TGTGCCAGCGGCAGGGTAGGCACAGATACGCAGTATTTT
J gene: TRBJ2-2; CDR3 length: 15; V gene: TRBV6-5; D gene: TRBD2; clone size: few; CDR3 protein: CASSRTSGNTGELFF; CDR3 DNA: TGTGCCAGCAGTCGGACTAGCGGTAACACCGGGGAGCTGTTTTTT
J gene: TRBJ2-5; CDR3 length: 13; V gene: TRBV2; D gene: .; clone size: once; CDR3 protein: CASDGGRGETQYF; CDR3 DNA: TGTGCCAGCGACGGGGGGCGTGGGGAGACCCAGTACTTC
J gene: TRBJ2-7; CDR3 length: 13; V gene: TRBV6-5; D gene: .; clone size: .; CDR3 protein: CASSLTSSYEQYF; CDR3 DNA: TGTGCCAGCAGCCTCACAAGCTCCTACGAGCAGTACTTC
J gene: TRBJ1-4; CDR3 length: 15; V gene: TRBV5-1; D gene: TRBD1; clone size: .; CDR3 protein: CASSSDRRIGEKLFF; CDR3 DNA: TGCGCCAGCAGCTCGGACAGGAGAATTGGTGAAAAACTGTTTTTT
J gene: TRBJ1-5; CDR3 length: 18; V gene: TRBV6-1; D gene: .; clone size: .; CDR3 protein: CASSVWGRRTFSNQPQHF; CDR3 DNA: TGTGCCAGCAGTGTCTGGGGGCGGAGGACATTTAGCAATCAGCCCCAGCATTTT
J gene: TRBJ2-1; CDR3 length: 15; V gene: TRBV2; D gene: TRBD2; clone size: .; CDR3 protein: CASTSLAGGGDEQFF; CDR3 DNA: TGTGCCAGCACTTCACTAGCGGGGGGTGGGGATGAGCAGTTCTTC
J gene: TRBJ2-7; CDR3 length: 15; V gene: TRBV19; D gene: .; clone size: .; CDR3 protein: CASSPQGRDTYEQYF; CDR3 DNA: TGTGCCAGTAGTCCTCAGGGCAGGGACACCTACGAGCAGTACTTC
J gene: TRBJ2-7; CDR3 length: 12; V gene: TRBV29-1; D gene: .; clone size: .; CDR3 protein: CSVRAGPYEQYF; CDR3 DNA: TGCAGCGTTCGGGCAGGGCCCTACGAGCAGTACTTC
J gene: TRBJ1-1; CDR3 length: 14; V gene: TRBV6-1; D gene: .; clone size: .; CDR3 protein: CASSWASPNTEAFF; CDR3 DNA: TGTGCCAGCAGTTGGGCGAGCCCAAACACTGAAGCTTTCTTT
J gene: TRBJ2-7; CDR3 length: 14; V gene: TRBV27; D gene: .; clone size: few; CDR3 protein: CASTSTGGGDEQYF; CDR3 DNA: TGTGCCAGCACTTCTACCGGAGGGGGGGACGAGCAGTACTTC
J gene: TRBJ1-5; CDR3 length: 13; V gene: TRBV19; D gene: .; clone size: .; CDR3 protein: CASSKSRDQPQHF; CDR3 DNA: TGTGCCAGTAGTAAATCCCGAGATCAGCCCCAGCATTTT
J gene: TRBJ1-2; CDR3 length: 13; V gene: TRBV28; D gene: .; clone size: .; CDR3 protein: CASSLRTNYGYTF; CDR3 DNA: TGTGCCAGCAGTTTACGTACTAACTATGGCTACACCTTC
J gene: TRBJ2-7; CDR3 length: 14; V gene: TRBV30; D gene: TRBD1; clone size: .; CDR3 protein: CAWRALDRDYEQYF; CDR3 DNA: TGTGCCTGGCGAGCCTTAGACAGGGACTACGAGCAGTACTTC
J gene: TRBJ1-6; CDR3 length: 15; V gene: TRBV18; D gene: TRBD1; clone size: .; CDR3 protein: CASSPGQGAYSPLHF; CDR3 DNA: TGTGCCAGCTCACCCGGACAGGGGGCGTATTCACCCCTCCACTTT
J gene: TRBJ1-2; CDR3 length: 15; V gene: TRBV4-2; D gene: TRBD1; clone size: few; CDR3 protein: CASSQERGGAYGYTF; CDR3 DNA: TGTGCCAGCAGCCAAGAGAGAGGGGGCGCCTATGGCTACACCTTC
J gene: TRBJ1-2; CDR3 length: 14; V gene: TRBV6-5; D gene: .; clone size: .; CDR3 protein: CASSYSRAAEQNTF; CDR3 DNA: TGTGCCAGCAGTTACTCGAGGGCAGCGGAACAGAACACCTTC
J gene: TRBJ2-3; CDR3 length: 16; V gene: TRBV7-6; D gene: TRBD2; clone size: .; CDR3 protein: CASSLSPGGATDTQYF; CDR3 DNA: TGTGCCAGCAGCTTATCCCCCGGGGGGGCCACAGATACGCAGTATTTT
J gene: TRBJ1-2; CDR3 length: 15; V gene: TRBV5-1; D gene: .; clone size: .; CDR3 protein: CASSLAWDTNYGYTF; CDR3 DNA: TGCGCCAGCAGCTTGGCCTGGGACACCAACTATGGCTACACCTTC
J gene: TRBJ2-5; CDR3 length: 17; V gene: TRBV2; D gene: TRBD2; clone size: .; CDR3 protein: CASSAPVGGGFAETQYF; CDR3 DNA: TGTGCCAGCAGTGCCCCCGTGGGCGGGGGGTTCGCAGAGACCCAGTACTTC
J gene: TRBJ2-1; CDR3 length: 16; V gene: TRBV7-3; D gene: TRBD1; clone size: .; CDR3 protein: CASSPNDRVSYNEQFF; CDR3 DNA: TGTGCCAGCAGCCCCAACGACAGGGTATCCTACAATGAGCAGTTCTTC
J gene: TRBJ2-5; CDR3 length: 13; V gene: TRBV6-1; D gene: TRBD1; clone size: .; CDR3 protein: CASTGTGGETQYF; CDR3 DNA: TGTGCCAGCACAGGGACAGGAGGGGAGACCCAGTACTTC
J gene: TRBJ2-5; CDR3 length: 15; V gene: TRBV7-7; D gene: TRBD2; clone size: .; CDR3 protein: CASSLTSGVRETQYF; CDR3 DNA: TGTGCTAGCAGCCTAACTAGCGGGGTTAGGGAGACCCAGTACTTC
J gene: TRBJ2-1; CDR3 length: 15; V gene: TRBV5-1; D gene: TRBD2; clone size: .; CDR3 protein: CASGSAWTSFDEQFF; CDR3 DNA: TGCGCCAGCGGTTCGGCCTGGACTAGCTTCGATGAGCAGTTCTTC
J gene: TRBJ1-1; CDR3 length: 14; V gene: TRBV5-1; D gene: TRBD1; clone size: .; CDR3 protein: CASSLGDRNTEAFF; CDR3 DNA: TGCGCCAGCAGCTTGGGGGACAGGAACACTGAAGCTTTCTTT
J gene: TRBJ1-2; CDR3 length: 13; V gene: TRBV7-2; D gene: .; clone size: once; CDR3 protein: CASGERDFYGYTF; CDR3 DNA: TGTGCCAGCGGCGAACGGGATTTCTATGGCTACACCTTC
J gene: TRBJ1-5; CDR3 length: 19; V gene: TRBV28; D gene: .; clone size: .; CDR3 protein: CASNRPARVFSYSNQPQHF; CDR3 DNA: TGTGCCAGCAACCGTCCGGCCAGGGTTTTTTCGTATAGCAATCAGCCCCAGCATTTT
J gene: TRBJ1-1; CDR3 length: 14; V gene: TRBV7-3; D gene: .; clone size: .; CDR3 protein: CASSLRQANTEAFF; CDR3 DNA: TGTGCCAGCAGCTTGCGACAGGCTAACACTGAAGCTTTCTTT
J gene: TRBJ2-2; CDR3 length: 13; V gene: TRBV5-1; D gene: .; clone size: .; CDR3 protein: CASSTGSTGELFF; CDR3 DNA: TGCGCCAGCAGTACGGGTAGCACCGGGGAGCTGTTTTTT
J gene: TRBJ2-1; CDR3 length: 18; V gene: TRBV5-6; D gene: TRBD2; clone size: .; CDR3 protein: CASSLVLAGGLRYNEQFF; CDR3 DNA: TGTGCCAGCAGCTTGGTGCTAGCGGGGGGGCTGAGATACAATGAGCAGTTCTTC
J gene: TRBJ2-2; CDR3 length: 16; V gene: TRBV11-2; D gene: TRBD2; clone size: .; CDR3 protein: CASSSRAGGPTGELFF; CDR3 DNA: TGTGCCAGCAGCTCGAGAGCGGGGGGGCCCACCGGGGAGCTGTTTTTT
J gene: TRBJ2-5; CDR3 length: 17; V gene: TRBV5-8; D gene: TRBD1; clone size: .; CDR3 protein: CASTPVGQGESQETQYF; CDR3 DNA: TGTGCCAGCACCCCGGTGGGACAGGGGGAGTCCCAAGAGACCCAGTACTTC
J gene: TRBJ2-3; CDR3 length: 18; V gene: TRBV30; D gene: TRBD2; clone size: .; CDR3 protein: CAWSPDAPEAGAVDTQYF; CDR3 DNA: TGTGCCTGGAGTCCAGACGCTCCGGAAGCGGGGGCGGTAGATACGCAGTATTTT
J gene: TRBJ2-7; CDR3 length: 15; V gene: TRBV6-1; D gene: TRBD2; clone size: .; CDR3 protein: CASSEALAGAYEQYF; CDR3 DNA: TGTGCCAGCAGTGAAGCGCTAGCGGGGGCCTACGAGCAGTACTTC
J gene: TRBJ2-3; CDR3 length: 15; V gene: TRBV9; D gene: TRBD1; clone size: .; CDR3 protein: CASSEGQENTDTQYF; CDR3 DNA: TGTGCCAGCAGCGAGGGACAGGAAAACACAGATACGCAGTATTTT